In this sample, the clone carrying this T cell receptor beta chain turned up many times. Its antigen is still unknown. Researchers amplified the TCR beta CDR3 regions from RNA transcripts. First-round RT-PCR targeting the TCR CDR3 was performed with the HTBI primer set. Each CDR3 protein gets one entry after TCRdb re-called the multiplex PCR reads with MiXCR. The table lists roughly 290,000 distinct CDR3 sequences, approximately 13% of them singletons. The V end was cut by 1 base, the J end by 8 bases, with 14 bases between. Germline assignment: CDR1 SNHLY and CDR2 FYNNEI. The CDR3 is made up of 14 amino acids. The sample is drawn from a study of T cells in Graves' hyperthyroidism and ophthalmopathy. Study-level results: Among clonotypes expanded in thyroid above 0.001, most were also found in blood.

The origin of this receptor is a middle-aged woman with Graves' hyperthyroidism. The chain has TRBV2 and TRBJ1-2, with a possible D match to TRBD1 (5 bases). The sample consisted of blood. The CDR3 nucleotides read TGTGCCAGCAGTGAAGGGCGGGCAGGGAAGGGCTACACCTTC. Its translation is CASSEGRAGKGYTF.